The 10 T cell receptor beta chains presented below share a single source sample, sequenced in a study of blood T cell repertoires in COVID-19. Measured with immunoSEQ multiplex PCR; TCRdb has only the in-frame clones, and not every one. The sample includes 190,000 or so clones, about 91% of them seen just once. Sequencing was done on a sample of peripheral blood. The receptors were gathered from a woman between 25 and 40 years old with acute or convalescent COVID-19.

This clone was counted once. This rearrangement joins TRBV9 to TRBJ2-3; maybe TRBD2 (5 bases). The CDR3 runs to 14 residues. Trimming left V 0 bases short and J 5 bases short, with 10 bases between. CDR1 is SGDLS and CDR2 is YYNGEE in the germline V gene. The CDR3 DNA sequence: TGTGCCAGCAGCGTAGGACCAGAGGGAGATACGCAGTATTTT. It is translated as CASSVGPEGDTQYF.

The CDR3 is CASSQLVSNEQFF. The DNA for the CDR3 is TGTGCCAGCAGCCAACTAGTTTCCAATGAGCAGTTCTTC. This chain connects TRBV7-9 to TRBJ2-1; D might be TRBD2 (5 bases). The CDR3 has 13 amino acids. V was shortened by 5 bases and J by 6 bases, with 11 bases between the two germline ends. From germline, CDR1 is SEHNR and CDR2 FQNEAQ (reference sequence). Filled out from reference TRBV7-9 and TRBJ2-1, the complete variable domain reads DTGVSQNPRHKITKRGQNVTFRCDPISEHNRLYWYRQTLGQGPEFLTYFQNEAQLEKSRLLSDRFSAERPKGSFSTLEIQRTEQGDSAMYLCASSQLVSNEQFFGPGTRLTVL.

The gene calls are TRBV7-2 and TRBJ1-4, with 7 positions matching TRBD1. Losses at the gene ends were 5 bases for V and 13 bases for J; bases not matched to a gene: 13. Germline loops: CDR1 SGHTA, CDR2 FQGNSA. The CDR3 is made up of 14 amino acids. CDR3 residues: CASSPGQAEARLFF. CDR3 DNA sequence: TGTGCCAGCAGCCCTGGACAGGCGGAGGCGCGACTGTTTTTT.

V usage is TRBV5-6 and J usage is TRBJ2-5, with no clear D. This CDR3 spans 13 amino acids. Germline V CDR1 and CDR2: SGHDT, YYEEEE. V lost 0 bases and J 5 bases, leaving 8 bases between the germline ends. The CDR3 nucleotides read TGTGCCAGCAGCTTGGTTGAGGCGGAGACCCAGTACTTC. It encodes CASSLVEAETQYF. The full variable domain, rest sourced from reference TRBV5-6 and TRBJ2-5, is DAGVTQSPTHLIKTRGQQVTLRCSPKSGHDTVSWYQQALGQGPQFIFQYYEEEERQRGNFPDRFSGHQFPNYSSELNVNALLLGDSALYLCASSLVEAETQYFGPGTRLLVL.

In regard to this clone: This sample also contains other DNA sequences that code for the same CDR3. The chain is built from TRBV7-9 and TRBJ2-3, with a possible D match to TRBD2 (6 bases). Germline CDR1 is SEHNR and CDR2 is FQNEAQ (reference sequence). The V end lost 3 bases, the J end lost 3 bases, and 10 bases lay between the germline ends. CDR3 length: 14 amino acids. This CDR3 is CASSLEGSTDTQYF. The CDR3 DNA reads TGTGCCAGCAGCTTGGAGGGTTCTACAGATACGCAGTATTTT.

The rearrangement joins TRBV2 to TRBJ2-7; 7 positions agree with TRBD1. Germline V gene sequence: CDR1 SNHLY, CDR2 FYNNEI. J lost 3 bases, V lost 3 bases, and 5 bases had no gene match. The length of the CDR3 is 14 residues. Written as DNA, the CDR3 is TGTGCCAGCAGTGACCAGGGGGATTTCTACGAGCAGTACTTC. It specifies CASSDQGDFYEQYF.

The chain joins TRBV4-2 to TRBJ1-5; 8 positions match TRBD1. The CDR3 consists of 15 residues. CDR1 LGHNA and CDR2 YNFKEQ come from the germline V gene. After removal of 0 bases from V and 7 bases from J, the junction contained 5 bases not matched to a gene. In DNA form, the CDR3 reads TGTGCCAGCAGCCAAGAGCAGGGGGCCGGGCAGCCCCAGCATTTT. Protein sequence: CASSQEQGAGQPQHF.

In regard to this clone: Other DNA sequences in the same sample also yield this CDR3. This chain connects TRBV18 to TRBJ1-4; the D is unclear. V lost 0 bases to trimming and J lost 7 bases, with 6 bases between them. The CDR3 consists of 13 residues. Germline-derived CDR1 and CDR2 are KGHSH and LQKENI. The CDR3 DNA sequence: TGTGCCAGCTCACCACCTGGCCGTGAAAAACTGTTTTTT. This sequence encodes CASSPPGREKLFF.

The V and J genes are TRBV18 and TRBJ2-5; D is possibly TRBD2 (6 bases). CDR3 length equals 15 residues. V lost 3 bases and J lost 1, with 12 bases in between. Germline V gene sequence: CDR1 KGHSH, CDR2 LQKENI. For the CDR3, the DNA is TGTGCCAGCTCACCGTTCACTAGCACCCAAGAGACCCAGTACTTC. It encodes CASSPFTSTQETQYF.

The CDR3 spells CASSQGGGDTGELFF. As DNA, the CDR3 is TGTGCCAGCAGCCAAGGTGGGGGGGACACCGGGGAGCTGTTTTTT. This chain connects TRBV4-2 to TRBJ2-2; TRBD2 matches 7 bases. Trimming cost V 1 base and J 3 bases; bases outside gene matches: 2. Germline V lookup: CDR1 LGHNA, CDR2 YNFKEQ. CDR3 size: 15 residues.